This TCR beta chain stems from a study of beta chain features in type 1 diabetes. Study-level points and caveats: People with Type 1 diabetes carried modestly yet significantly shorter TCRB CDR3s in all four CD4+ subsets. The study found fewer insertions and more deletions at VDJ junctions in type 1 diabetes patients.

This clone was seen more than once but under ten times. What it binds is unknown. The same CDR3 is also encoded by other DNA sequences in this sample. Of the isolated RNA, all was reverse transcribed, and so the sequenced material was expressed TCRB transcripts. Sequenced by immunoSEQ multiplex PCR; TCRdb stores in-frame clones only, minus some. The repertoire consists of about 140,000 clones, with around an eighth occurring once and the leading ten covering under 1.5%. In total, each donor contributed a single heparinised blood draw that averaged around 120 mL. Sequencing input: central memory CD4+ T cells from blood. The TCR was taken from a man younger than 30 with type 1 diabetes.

The CDR3 nucleotides are TGCGCCAGCAGCTTGGCGGTGGGCACAGATACGCAGTATTTT. It translates to CASSLAVGTDTQYF. The chain uses TRBV5-1 and TRBJ2-3; no clear D. The germline V and J ends were trimmed by 0 bases and 1 base, with 6 bases remaining between them. CDR1 and CDR2 (germline): SGHRS, YFSETQ. The CDR3 sequence is 14 residues long.